This TCR beta chain was observed in a study of Graves' ophthalmopathy and Graves' hyperthyroidism. Germline assignment: CDR1 SNHLY and CDR2 FYNNEI. The CDR3 totals 13 residues. V lost 7 bases to trimming and J lost 10 bases; unmatched junction nucleotides: 11. Researchers took RNA transcripts and amplified TCR beta CDR3 regions from them. RT-PCR in the first round used HTBI primers; a second-round multiplex PCR followed. TCRdb fed the multiplex PCR reads into MiXCR, producing one record per CDR3 protein. The sample yields about 640,000 distinct CDR3 sequences, 35% to 50% seen once. The chain has TRBV2 and TRBJ2-7; TRBD1 agrees at 9 bases. The source of this sequence is an adult man with Graves' ophthalmopathy. Material for sequencing was peripheral blood. CDR3 sequence reads: CASINLGQGDQYF. The CDR3 DNA follows: TGTGCCAGCATTAACTTGGGACAGGGCGATCAGTACTTC.